Presented here are 31 T cell receptor beta chains from one specimen sequenced in a study of neoadjuvant anti-PD-1 for oral cavity cancer. The time point denotes: after neoadjuvant nivolumab, at surgical resection. Sequenced by immunoSEQ multiplex PCR; TCRdb stores in-frame clones only, minus some. This table has around 68,000 clones, about nine tenths appearing once. Material: PBMCs, obtained after nivolumab (anti-PD-1) treatment. These receptors came from a person between 40 and 85 years old with oral cavity squamous cell carcinoma.

The chain recombines TRBV28 with TRBJ1-1; D unclear. V was trimmed by 5 bases and J by 1 base, leaving 5 bases between them. The CDR3 is 12 amino acids. CDR1 is MDHEN, CDR2 SYDVKM, per germline. Written as DNA, the CDR3 is TGTGCCAGCAGTATGTGGAACACTGAAGCTTTCTTT. Protein product: CASSMWNTEAFF.

This chain links TRBV7-9 with TRBJ2-5; no clear D. Germline V gene lookup returns CDR1 SEHNR and CDR2 FQNEAQ (reference sequence). With 5 bases removed from V and 2 bases from J, the gap between germline ends came to 12 bases. The CDR3 consists of 14 residues. DNA for the CDR3: TGTGCCAGCAGCATGGTACAGACACAAGAGACCCAGTACTTC. Its translation is CASSMVQTQETQYF.

This clone turned up a few times. For the CDR3, the DNA is TGTGCCGGGAGTCCGGGGATTAGCAATCAGCCCCAGCATTTT. Protein: CAGSPGISNQPQHF. The V call is TRBV2, the J call TRBJ1-5; no clear D gene. V lost 11 bases and J lost 0, with 14 bases in between. This CDR3 contains 14 residues. The germline V gene encodes CDR1 SNHLY and CDR2 FYNNEI.

The genes are TRBV11-3 and TRBJ2-1, with a possible D match to TRBD2 (5 bases). Deletions cut 4 bases from V and 7 bases from J, with 11 bases between. The CDR3 length is 13 residues. Germline V gene lookup returns CDR1 SGHNT and CDR2 YENEEA. CDR3 in DNA: TGTGCCAGCAGCTCCTCTCGGGGAAATGAGCAGTTCTTC. This translates into CASSSSRGNEQFF.

This chain links TRBV7-7 with TRBJ2-1, with TRBD2 matching 8 bases. CDR3 length: 17 amino acids. The V and J ends lost 5 bases and 6 bases, in that order; junction bases with no gene match: 15. Germline assignment: CDR1 SSHAT and CDR2 FNYEAQ (reference sequence). This CDR3 reads CASSPGRAGTRGNEQFF. The CDR3 coding sequence is TGTGCCAGCAGCCCCGGGAGGGCAGGGACCCGGGGCAATGAGCAGTTCTTC. The entire variable domain, with the rest obtained from reference TRBV7-7 and TRBJ2-1, is as follows: GAGVSQSPRYKVTKRGQDVTLRCDPISSHATLYWYQQALGQGPEFLTYFNYEAQPDKSGLPSDRFSAERPEGSISTLTIQRTEQRDSAMYRCASSPGRAGTRGNEQFFGPGTRLTVL.

The V gene is TRBV10-1, the J gene TRBJ2-7; 7 positions agree with TRBD2. The CDR3 contains 16 residues. Trimming took 2 bases from V and 2 from J; bases not matched to a gene: 9. Germline-derived CDR1 and CDR2 are WNHNN and SYGVQD (reference sequence). Here the CDR3 DNA reads TGCGCCAGCAGTGAGGGGGCCTTCGCGGGGGCCTACGAGCAGTACTTC. Its translation is CASSEGAFAGAYEQYF.

CDR3 sequence (DNA): TGCAGCGTCGGTGCCGGGACAGGGGCAGTTGAAGCTTTCTTT. It yields the protein CSVGAGTGAVEAFF. The V and J genes are TRBV29-1 and TRBJ1-1; the match to TRBD1 covers 10 bases. The V and J ends lost 6 bases and 7 bases, in that order; junction bases with no gene match: 11. The CDR3 is made up of 14 amino acids. Germline loops: CDR1 SQVTM, CDR2 ANQGSEA.

This chain joins TRBV4-1 and TRBJ1-4, with D possibly being TRBD1 (6 bases). There are 14 residues in the CDR3. V lost 8 bases and J lost 5, with 15 bases in between. The germline V gene has CDR1 MGHRA and CDR2 YSYEKL. The CDR3 protein is CASLKGGPNEKLFF. The DNA for the CDR3 is TGCGCCAGCCTAAAGGGGGGGCCAAATGAAAAACTGTTTTTT.

The chain recombines TRBV4-2 with TRBJ2-5; 9 bases match TRBD1. TRBJ2-7 matches the DNA end more closely, so the J call is doubtful. The germline V gene encodes CDR1 LGHNA and CDR2 YNFKEQ. This CDR3 spans 16 amino acids. The CDR3 spells CASSQRGGQGFYEQYF. In nucleotides, the CDR3 is TGTGCCAGCAGCCAAAGGGGCGGACAGGGGTTCTACGAGCAGTACTTC.

V gene TRBV29-1 combines with J gene TRBJ2-5; 10 bases are shared with TRBD2. With 0 bases clipped from V and 4 bases from J, the junction kept 11 bases outside the gene matches. This CDR3 is 17 amino acids long. The V gene's germline CDR1 is SQVTM and CDR2 ANQGSEA. The DNA of the CDR3 is TGCAGCGTTGAAGAAGGCTTTCTAGCGGGAGTTAGAGAGACCCAGTACTTC. This encodes CSVEEGFLAGVRETQYF.

The chain recombines TRBV6-5 with TRBJ1-2, with a possible D match to TRBD1 (5 bases). Deletions cut 2 bases from V and 2 bases from J, with 12 bases between. CDR3 length: 15 residues. CDR1 is MNHEY, CDR2 SVGAGI, per germline. CDR3 nucleotide sequence: TGTGCCAGCAGTTACCATGACCGGGGCAACTATGGCTACACCTTC. This encodes CASSYHDRGNYGYTF.

The chain has TRBV5-1 and TRBJ1-1; no definite D call. Trimming shortened V by 5 bases and J by 4 bases, and 12 bases separated the two germline ends. CDR1 is SGHRS and CDR2 is YFSETQ in the germline V gene. This CDR3 is 13 amino acids long. In DNA form, the CDR3 reads TGCGCCAGCAGTGCCCCTAGTGGCACTGAAGCTTTCTTT. It is translated as CASSAPSGTEAFF. The full variable domain, in which reference TRBV5-1 and TRBJ1-1 provide the parts outside the CDR3, is KAGVTQTPRYLIKTRGQQVTLSCSPISGHRSVSWYQQTPGQGLQFLFEYFSETQRNKGNFPGRFSGRQFSNSRSEMNVSTLELGDSALYLCASSAPSGTEAFFGQGTRLTVV.

This clone was seen once. This rearrangement joins TRBV7-3 to TRBJ2-1; 11 bases align to TRBD1. This CDR3 comprises 15 residues. The J segment lost 9 bases and the V segment lost 3 bases, leaving 7 bases of the junction unmatched. CDR1 is SGHTA and CDR2 is FQGTGA in the germline V gene. CDR3: CASSFGGTGGVEQFF. The CDR3 coding sequence is TGTGCCAGCAGCTTCGGCGGGACAGGGGGTGTTGAGCAGTTCTTC.

The chain couples TRBV9 to TRBJ1-2, with unresolved D. The ends were cut back, 3 bases at V and 2 bases at J, with 5 bases in the middle. The CDR3 is 12 residues long. Germline lookup yields CDR1 SGDLS and CDR2 YYNGEE. CDR3 loop: CASSAVNYGYTF. The CDR3 nucleotides are TGTGCCAGCAGCGCAGTAAACTATGGCTACACCTTC. The full variable domain, completed using reference TRBV9 and TRBJ1-2, is DSGVTQTPKHLITATGQRVTLRCSPRSGDLSVYWYQQSLDQGLQFLIQYYNGEERAKGNILERFSAQQFPDLHSELNLSSLELGDSALYFCASSAVNYGYTFGSGTRLTVV.

The J gene is TRBJ1-1, the V gene TRBV28, with D perhaps TRBD1 (6 bases). The germline gives CDR1 MDHEN, CDR2 SYDVKM. V was cut by 4 bases and J by 1 base, with 7 bases left in between. CDR3 length equals 13 residues. CDR3 region: CASSSGQNTEAFF. CDR3 sequence (DNA): TGTGCCAGCAGTTCGGGACAGAACACTGAAGCTTTCTTT.

This clone appeared once. Other DNA sequences in the sample encode the same CDR3. This chain links TRBV11-2 with TRBJ1-1; D gene unclear. The V gene's germline CDR1 is SGHAT and CDR2 FQNNGV. The CDR3 spans 11 residues. V was cut by 1 base and J by 4 bases, with 1 base left in between. DNA of the CDR3: TGTGCCAGCAGCTTAGGCACTGAAGCTTTCTTT. Translation: CASSLGTEAFF.

This clone was counted only a few times. The CDR3 DNA reads TGTGCCAGCAGTTTGGGGGGGCCAGAAAAAGAGACCCAGTACTTC. It encodes CASSLGGPEKETQYF. J is TRBJ2-5 and V is TRBV28, with D perhaps matching TRBD2 (7 bases). Germline CDR1 MDHEN, CDR2 SYDVKM. The V and J ends lost 3 bases and 3 bases respectively, with 14 bases between them. The CDR3 is 15 residues long.

This clone was observed once. The rearrangement links TRBV7-2 to TRBJ2-4; weak D call: TRBD1 (6 bases). Trimming removed 1 base at V and 1 base at J, with 17 bases between. Germline V lookup: CDR1 SGHTA, CDR2 FQGNSA. The CDR3 is made up of 18 amino acids. As DNA, the CDR3 is TGTGCCAGCAGCTTAGGAGGATGGGGGCCGGTTGCCAAAAACATTCAGTACTTC. Its translation: CASSLGGWGPVAKNIQYF.

The rearrangement joins TRBV5-1 to TRBJ2-1; no clear D. The germline CDR1 and CDR2 sequences are SGHRS and YFSETQ. CDR3 length equals 14 residues. With 5 bases removed from V and 0 bases from J, the gap between germline ends came to 9 bases. CDR3 region: CASSAQLSYNEQFF. For the CDR3, the DNA is TGCGCCAGCAGTGCCCAACTCTCCTACAATGAGCAGTTCTTC.

The rearrangement links TRBV4-2 to TRBJ2-5, with D maybe TRBD2 (6 bases). This CDR3 has 14 amino acids. V was pared by 1 base and J by 4 bases, with 10 bases between. Germline CDR1 and CDR2: LGHNA and YNFKEQ. In DNA form, the CDR3 reads TGTGCCAGCAGCCAAGGGGGAGGAGGAGAGACCCAGTACTTC. It codes for CASSQGGGGETQYF.

This sequence joins TRBV28 and TRBJ2-5; D gene unclear. Trimming left V 1 base short and J 1 base short, with 16 bases between. Germline CDR1 and CDR2: MDHEN and SYDVKM. The CDR3 covers 17 residues. The CDR3 bases are TGTGCCAGCAGTTTATCTTATCTCGTGCCCTTCCAAGAGACCCAGTACTTC. Translated: CASSLSYLVPFQETQYF.

The gene calls are TRBV6-1 and TRBJ2-2; D is tentatively TRBD1 or TRBD2 (6 bases each). The CDR3 runs to 14 residues. Trimming removed 8 bases from V and 4 bases from J, with 14 bases in between. Looked up from germline, CDR1 is MNHNS and CDR2 is SASEGT. For the CDR3, the DNA is TGTGCCAGCGGAGGGGGGTACCTCACCGGGGAGCTGTTTTTT. This translates into CASGGGYLTGELFF.

V usage is TRBV30 and J usage is TRBJ2-3; 8 positions agree with TRBD2. This CDR3 is 17 amino acids long. Germline CDR1 GTSNPN, CDR2 SVGIG (reference sequence). Unmatched junction bases numbered 11, after V lost 3 bases and J lost 0 bases. The DNA for the CDR3 is TGTGCCTGGAGGGTGGCGGGGGGTTTCTTCAGCACAGATACGCAGTATTTT. Its translation is CAWRVAGGFFSTDTQYF.

This clone came up a few times. The chain links TRBV2 to TRBJ1-1, with a weak D call TRBD1 (5 bases). CDR3 length: 15 amino acids. Germline CDR1 and CDR2: SNHLY and FYNNEI. The V gene lost 3 bases and the J gene lost 1 base, with 12 bases spanning the gap. The CDR3 nucleotides are TGTGCCAGCAGTGACAGCCTGACAGCGAACACTGAAGCTTTCTTT. It translates to CASSDSLTANTEAFF.

This sequence joins TRBV19 and TRBJ1-4; D is perhaps TRBD1 (5 bases). CDR1 and CDR2 from the germline V gene are LNHDA and SQIVND (reference sequence). Trimming stripped 6 bases from V and 8 bases from J, with 13 bases between. This CDR3 has 13 amino acids. The CDR3 here is CASRTTVYEKLFF. The DNA for the CDR3 is TGTGCCAGTAGGACGACAGTATACGAAAAACTGTTTTTT.

The chain is built from TRBV9 and TRBJ2-5; no clear D. Trimming shortened V by 0 bases and J by 5 bases, and 11 bases separated the two germline ends. The germline V gene has CDR1 SGDLS and CDR2 YYNGEE. The CDR3 spans 14 residues. In nucleotides, the CDR3 is TGTGCCAGCAGCGTAGTTGATAGCTCGGAGACCCAGTACTTC. It translates to CASSVVDSSETQYF.

The J gene is TRBJ1-2, the V gene TRBV4-1; D uncertain. The V end lost 1 base, the J end lost 5 bases, and 11 bases lay between the germline ends. Germline V gene sequence: CDR1 MGHRA, CDR2 YSYEKL. This CDR3 has 14 amino acids. In DNA, the CDR3 is TGCGCCAGCAGCCAAGGGGCAGTACGGTATGGCTACACCTTC. Translating it yields CASSQGAVRYGYTF.

The CDR3: CASSTQGDRNEKLFF. Here the CDR3 DNA reads TGCGCCAGCAGCACACAGGGTGACCGTAATGAAAAACTGTTTTTT. This chain uses TRBV4-1 with TRBJ1-4; perhaps TRBD1 as D (6 bases). Trimming pared 5 bases from V and 4 bases from J, leaving 14 bases between. There are 15 residues in the CDR3. Germline V CDR1 and CDR2: MGHRA, YSYEKL.

The chain links TRBV10-1 to TRBJ2-7, with unresolved D. Per germline, CDR1 WNHNN and CDR2 SYGVQD (reference sequence). V lost 5 bases to trimming and J lost 4 bases, with 15 bases between them. CDR3 length: 14 amino acids. This CDR3 is CASSYAVHGYEQYF. The CDR3 DNA follows: TGCGCCAGCAGTTATGCGGTGCATGGTTACGAGCAGTACTTC.

J is TRBJ2-1 and V is TRBV5-1; D is possibly TRBD2 (6 bases). The CDR3 is 17 amino acids. CDR1 SGHRS and CDR2 YFSETQ come from the germline V gene. With 4 bases removed from V and 6 bases from J, the gap between germline ends came to 23 bases. The CDR3 bases are TGCGCCAGCAGCCCGGGAGTAACGGGCTCTGGAGGCAATGAGCAGTTCTTC. As protein: CASSPGVTGSGGNEQFF.

V and J are TRBV5-1 and TRBJ2-3; maybe TRBD1 (6 bases). Germline CDR1 SGHRS, CDR2 YFSETQ. V lost 6 bases, J lost 4 bases, and 9 bases lay in between. This CDR3 is built from 12 residues. DNA of the CDR3: TGCGCCAGCACACAGGGAGCAGATACGCAGTATTTT. This gives the protein CASTQGADTQYF.